Below, 2 T cell receptor beta chains from the same sample are listed, as sequenced in a study of CD8 T cells in ankylosing spondylitis. In TCRdb, the 5' RACE reads were re-called with MiXCR into one record per CDR3 protein. The top ten clones hold approximately 33% of a sample with 230,000 or so distinct CDR3 sequences, 18% of them seen once. Sequenced material: blood, either unsorted or a sorted T cell fraction (not recorded which). These receptors came from a male donor with ankylosing spondylitis or in good health (not recorded which).

This clonotype has at least ten counts. The J gene is TRBJ1-5, the V gene TRBV27, with 8 bases lining up with TRBD1. The length of the CDR3 is 19 residues. The trim removed 5 bases at V and 0 bases at J, leaving 15 bases unmatched. CDR1 is MNHEY and CDR2 is SMNVEV in the germline V gene (reference sequence). This chain's CDR3 is CASSPRVGTGRYSNQPQHF. The CDR3 DNA is TGTGCCAGCAGTCCCAGGGTGGGGACAGGAAGGTATAGCAATCAGCCCCAGCATTTT.

The rearrangement links TRBV20-1 to TRBJ1-1, with D tentatively TRBD1 (5 bases). This CDR3 is 12 amino acids long. Looked up from germline, CDR1 is DFQATT and CDR2 is SNEGSKA (reference sequence). Trimming took off 4 bases at V and 4 bases at J, with 10 bases between the two ends. The CDR3 DNA is TGCAGTGCTACGGCCGGGGCCACTGAAGCTTTCTTT. Protein product: CSATAGATEAFF.